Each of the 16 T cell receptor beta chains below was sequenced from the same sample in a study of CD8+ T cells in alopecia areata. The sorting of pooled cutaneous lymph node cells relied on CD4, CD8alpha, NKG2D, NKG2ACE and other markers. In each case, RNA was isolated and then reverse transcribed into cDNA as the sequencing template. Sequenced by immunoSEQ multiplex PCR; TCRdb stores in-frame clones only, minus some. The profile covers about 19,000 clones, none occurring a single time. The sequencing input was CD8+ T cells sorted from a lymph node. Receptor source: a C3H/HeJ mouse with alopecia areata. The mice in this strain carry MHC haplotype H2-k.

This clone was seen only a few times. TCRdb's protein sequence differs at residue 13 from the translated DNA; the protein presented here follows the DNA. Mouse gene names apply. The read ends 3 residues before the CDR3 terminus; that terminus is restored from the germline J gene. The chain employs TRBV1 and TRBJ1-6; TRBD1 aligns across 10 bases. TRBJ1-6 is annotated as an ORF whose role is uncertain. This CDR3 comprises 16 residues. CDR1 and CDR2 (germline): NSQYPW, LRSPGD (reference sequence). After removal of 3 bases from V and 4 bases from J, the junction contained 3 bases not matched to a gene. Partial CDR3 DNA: TGCACCTGCAGTGCCGGACAGGGGGAGTATAATTCGCCC. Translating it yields CTCSAGQGEYNSP. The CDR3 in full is CTCSAGQGEYNSPLYF.

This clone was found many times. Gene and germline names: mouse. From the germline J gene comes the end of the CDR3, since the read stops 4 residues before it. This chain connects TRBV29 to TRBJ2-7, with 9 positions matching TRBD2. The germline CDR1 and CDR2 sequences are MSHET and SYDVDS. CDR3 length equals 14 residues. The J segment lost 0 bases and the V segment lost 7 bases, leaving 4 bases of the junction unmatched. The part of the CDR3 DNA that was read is TGTGCTAGCAAAGACTGGGGGAGCTCCTAT. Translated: CASKDWGSSY. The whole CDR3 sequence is CASKDWGSSYEQYF.

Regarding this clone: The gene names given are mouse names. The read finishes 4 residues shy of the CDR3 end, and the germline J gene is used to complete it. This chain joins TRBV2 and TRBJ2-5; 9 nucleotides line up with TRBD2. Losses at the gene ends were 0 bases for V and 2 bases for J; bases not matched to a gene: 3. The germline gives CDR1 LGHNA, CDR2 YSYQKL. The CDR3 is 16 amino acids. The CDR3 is CASSQDLGGIQDTQYF. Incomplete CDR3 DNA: TGTGCCAGCAGCCAAGATCTGGGGGGGATCCAAGAC.

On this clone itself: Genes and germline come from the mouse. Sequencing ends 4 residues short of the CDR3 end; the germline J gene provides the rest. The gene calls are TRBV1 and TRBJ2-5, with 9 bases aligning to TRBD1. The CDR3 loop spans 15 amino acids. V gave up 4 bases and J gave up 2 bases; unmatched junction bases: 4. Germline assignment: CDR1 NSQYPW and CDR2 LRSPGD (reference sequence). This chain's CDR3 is CTCSGDRVSQDTQYF. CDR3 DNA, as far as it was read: TGCACCTGCAGTGGGGACAGGGTGAGCCAAGAC.

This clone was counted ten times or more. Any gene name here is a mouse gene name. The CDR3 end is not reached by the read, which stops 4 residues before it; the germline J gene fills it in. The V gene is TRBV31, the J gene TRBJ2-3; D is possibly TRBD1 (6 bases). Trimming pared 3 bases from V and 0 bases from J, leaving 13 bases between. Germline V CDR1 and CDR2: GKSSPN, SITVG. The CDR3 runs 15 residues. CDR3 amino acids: CAWRRGTTSAETLYF. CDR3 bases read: TGTGCCTGGAGGCGCGGGACAACTAGTGCAGAA.

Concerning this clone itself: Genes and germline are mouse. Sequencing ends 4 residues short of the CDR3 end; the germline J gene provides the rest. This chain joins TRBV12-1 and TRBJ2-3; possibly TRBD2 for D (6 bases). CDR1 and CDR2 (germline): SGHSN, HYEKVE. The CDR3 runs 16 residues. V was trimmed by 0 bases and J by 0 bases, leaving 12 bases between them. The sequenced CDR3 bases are TGTGCCAGCTCTCTCGTGGGGGACGTGAGTGCAGAA. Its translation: CASSLVGDVSAE. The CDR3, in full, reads CASSLVGDVSAETLYF.

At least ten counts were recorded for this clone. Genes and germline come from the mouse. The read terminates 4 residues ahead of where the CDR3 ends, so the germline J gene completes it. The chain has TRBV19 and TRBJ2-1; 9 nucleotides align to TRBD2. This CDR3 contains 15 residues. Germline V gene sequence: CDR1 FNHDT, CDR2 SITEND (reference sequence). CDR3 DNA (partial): TGTGCCAGCAGTATAGTATTGGGGGGGCGCGCT. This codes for CASSIVLGGRA. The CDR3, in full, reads CASSIVLGGRAEQFF.

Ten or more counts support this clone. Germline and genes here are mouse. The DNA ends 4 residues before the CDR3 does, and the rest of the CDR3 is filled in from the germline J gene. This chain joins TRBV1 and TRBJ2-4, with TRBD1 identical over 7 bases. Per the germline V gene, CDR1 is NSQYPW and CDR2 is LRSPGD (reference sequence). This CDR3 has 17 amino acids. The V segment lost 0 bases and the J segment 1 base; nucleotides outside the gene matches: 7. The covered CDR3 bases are TGCACCTGCAGTGCAGATCAGGGGGAGATGGGTCAAAAC. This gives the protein CTCSADQGEMGQN. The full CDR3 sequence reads CTCSADQGEMGQNTLYF.

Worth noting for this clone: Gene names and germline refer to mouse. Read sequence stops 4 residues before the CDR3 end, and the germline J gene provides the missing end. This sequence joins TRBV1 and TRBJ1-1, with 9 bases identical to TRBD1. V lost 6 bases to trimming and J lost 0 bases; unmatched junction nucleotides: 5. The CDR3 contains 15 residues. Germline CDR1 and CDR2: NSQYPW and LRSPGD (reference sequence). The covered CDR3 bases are TGCACCTGCAGCCCCCGACAGGGGGCAAACACA. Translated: CTCSPRQGANT. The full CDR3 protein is CTCSPRQGANTEVFF.

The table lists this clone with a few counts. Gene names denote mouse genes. The DNA read from the CDR3 is TGTGCCAGCAGCCTGGGACTGGGGCTCAACTATGCT. Amino acids: CASSLGLGLNYA. In full, the CDR3 reads CASSLGLGLNYAEQFF. The chain is built from TRBV4 and TRBJ2-1, with 10 bases that match TRBD2. The DNA ends 4 residues before the CDR3 does, and the rest of the CDR3 is filled in from the germline J gene. The CDR3 sequence is 16 residues long. Trimming took 5 bases from V and 1 from J; bases not matched to a gene: 5. Germline V gene data show CDR1 as LGHDT and CDR2 as YNNKQL (reference sequence).

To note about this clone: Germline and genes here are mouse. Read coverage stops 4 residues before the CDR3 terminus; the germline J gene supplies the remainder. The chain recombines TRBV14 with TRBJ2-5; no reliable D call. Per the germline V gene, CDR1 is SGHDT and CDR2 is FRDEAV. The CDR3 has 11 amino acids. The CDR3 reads CASSFRDTQYF. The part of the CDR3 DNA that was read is TGTGCCAGCAGTTTCAGAGAC.

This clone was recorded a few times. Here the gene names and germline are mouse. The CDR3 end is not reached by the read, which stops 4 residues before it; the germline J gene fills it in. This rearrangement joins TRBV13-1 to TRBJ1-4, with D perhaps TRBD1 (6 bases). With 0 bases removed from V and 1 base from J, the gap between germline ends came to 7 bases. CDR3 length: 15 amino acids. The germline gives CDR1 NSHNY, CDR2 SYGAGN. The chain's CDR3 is CASSDGDNSNERLFF. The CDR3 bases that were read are TGTGCCAGCAGTGATGGGGACAATTCCAACGAA.

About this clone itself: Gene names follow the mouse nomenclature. The CDR3 loop reads CAGADKNYAEQFF. The sequenced CDR3 bases are TGTGCCGGTGCGGACAAAAACTATGCT. The chain combines TRBV13-1 with TRBJ2-1; possibly TRBD1 for D (5 bases). The CDR3 end is not reached by the read, which stops 4 residues before it; the germline J gene fills it in. V was clipped by 10 bases and J by 1 base, with 12 bases between them. The CDR3 covers 13 residues. The germline gives CDR1 NSHNY, CDR2 SYGAGN.

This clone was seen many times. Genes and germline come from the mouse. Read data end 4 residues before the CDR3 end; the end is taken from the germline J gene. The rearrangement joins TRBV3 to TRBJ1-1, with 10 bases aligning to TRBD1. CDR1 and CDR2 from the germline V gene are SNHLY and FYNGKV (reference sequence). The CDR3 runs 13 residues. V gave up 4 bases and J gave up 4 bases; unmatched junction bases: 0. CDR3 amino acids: CASSWDRGTEVFF. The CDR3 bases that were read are TGTGCCAGCAGCTGGGACAGGGGCACA.

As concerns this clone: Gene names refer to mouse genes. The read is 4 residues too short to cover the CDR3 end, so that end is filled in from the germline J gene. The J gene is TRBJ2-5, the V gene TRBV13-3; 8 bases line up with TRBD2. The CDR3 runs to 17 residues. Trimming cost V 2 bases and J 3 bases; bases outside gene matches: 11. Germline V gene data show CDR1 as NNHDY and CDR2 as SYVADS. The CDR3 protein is CASSEMGWGARQDTQYF. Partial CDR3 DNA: TGTGCCAGCAGTGAAATGGGCTGGGGGGCGCGGCAAGAC.

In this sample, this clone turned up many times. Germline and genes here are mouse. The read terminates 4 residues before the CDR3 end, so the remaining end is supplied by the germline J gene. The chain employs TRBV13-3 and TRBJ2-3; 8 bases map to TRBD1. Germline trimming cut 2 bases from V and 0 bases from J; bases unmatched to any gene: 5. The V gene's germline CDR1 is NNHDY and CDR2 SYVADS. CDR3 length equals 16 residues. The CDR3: CASSESQGASAETLYF. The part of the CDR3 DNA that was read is TGTGCCAGCAGTGAAAGCCAGGGGGCTAGTGCAGAA.